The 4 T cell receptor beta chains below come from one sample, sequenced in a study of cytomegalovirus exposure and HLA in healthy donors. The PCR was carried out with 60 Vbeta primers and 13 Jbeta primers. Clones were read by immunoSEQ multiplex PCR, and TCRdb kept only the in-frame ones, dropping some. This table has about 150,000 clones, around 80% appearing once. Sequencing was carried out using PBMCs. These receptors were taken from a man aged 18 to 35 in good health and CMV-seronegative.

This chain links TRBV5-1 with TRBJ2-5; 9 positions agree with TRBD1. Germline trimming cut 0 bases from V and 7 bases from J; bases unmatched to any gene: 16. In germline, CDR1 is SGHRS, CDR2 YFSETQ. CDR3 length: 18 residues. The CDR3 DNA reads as TGCGCCAGCAGCTTGGGGTCCTCGGGGACAGGGCCCACCGGGACCCAGTACTTC. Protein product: CASSLGSSGTGPTGTQYF.

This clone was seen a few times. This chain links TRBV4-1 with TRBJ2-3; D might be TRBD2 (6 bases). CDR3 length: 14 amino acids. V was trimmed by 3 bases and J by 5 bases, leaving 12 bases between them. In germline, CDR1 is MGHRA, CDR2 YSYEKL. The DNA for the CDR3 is TGCGCCAGCAGCCACGGAGGGCCCAAAGATACGCAGTATTTT. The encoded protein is CASSHGGPKDTQYF.

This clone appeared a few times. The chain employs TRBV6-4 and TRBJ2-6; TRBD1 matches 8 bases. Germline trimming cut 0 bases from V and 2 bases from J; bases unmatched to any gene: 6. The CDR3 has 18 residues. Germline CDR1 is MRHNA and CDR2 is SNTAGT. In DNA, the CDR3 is TGTGCCAGCAGTGACTCATTTACAGGGGGGACTGGGGCCAACGTCCTGACTTTC. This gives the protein CASSDSFTGGTGANVLTF.

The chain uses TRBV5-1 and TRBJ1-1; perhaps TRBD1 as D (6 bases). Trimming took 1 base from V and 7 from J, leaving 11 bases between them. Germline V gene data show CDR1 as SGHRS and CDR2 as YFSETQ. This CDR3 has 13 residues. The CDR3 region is CASSLSGGVEAFF. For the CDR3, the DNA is TGCGCCAGCAGCTTGAGCGGGGGCGTTGAAGCTTTCTTT.